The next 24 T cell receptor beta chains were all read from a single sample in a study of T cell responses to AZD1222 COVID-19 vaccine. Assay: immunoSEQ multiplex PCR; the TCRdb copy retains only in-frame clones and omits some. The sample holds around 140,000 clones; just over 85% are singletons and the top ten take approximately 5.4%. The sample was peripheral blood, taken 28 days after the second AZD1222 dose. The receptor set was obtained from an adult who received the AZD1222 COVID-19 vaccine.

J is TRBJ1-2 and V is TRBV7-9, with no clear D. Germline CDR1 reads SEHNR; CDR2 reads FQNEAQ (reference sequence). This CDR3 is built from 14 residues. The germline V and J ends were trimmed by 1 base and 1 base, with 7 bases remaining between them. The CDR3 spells CASSLDRLNYGYTF. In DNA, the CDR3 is TGTGCCAGCAGCTTAGACAGACTTAACTATGGCTACACCTTC. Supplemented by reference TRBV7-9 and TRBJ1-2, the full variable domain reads DTGVSQNPRHKITKRGQNVTFRCDPISEHNRLYWYRQTLGQGPEFLTYFQNEAQLEKSRLLSDRFSAERPKGSFSTLEIQRTEQGDSAMYLCASSLDRLNYGYTFGSGTRLTVV.

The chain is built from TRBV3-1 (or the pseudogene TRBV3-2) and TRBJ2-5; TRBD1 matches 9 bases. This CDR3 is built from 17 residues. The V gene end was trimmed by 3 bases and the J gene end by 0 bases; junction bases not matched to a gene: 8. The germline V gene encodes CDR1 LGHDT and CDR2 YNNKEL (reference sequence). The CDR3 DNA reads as TGTGCCAGCAGCCAGGCTATGACAGGGGGGTACCAAGAGACCCAGTACTTC. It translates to CASSQAMTGGYQETQYF.

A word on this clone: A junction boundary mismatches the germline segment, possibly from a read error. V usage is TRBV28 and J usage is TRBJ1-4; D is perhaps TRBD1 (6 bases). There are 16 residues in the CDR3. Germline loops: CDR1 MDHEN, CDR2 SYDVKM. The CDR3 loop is CAGSWGGGGTNEKLFF. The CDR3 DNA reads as TGTGCCGGCAGCTGGGGGGGCGGTGGAACTAATGAAAAACTGTTTTTT.

DNA for the CDR3: TGTGCCAGCAGCTTCGGAAGCGGACCGAACACTGAAGCTTTCTTT. As protein: CASSFGSGPNTEAFF. This sequence joins TRBV11-1 and TRBJ1-1; D is unclear. Trimming took 3 bases from V and 1 from J, leaving 12 bases between them. Germline V gene data show CDR1 as SGHAT and CDR2 as FQDESV (reference sequence). This CDR3 is 15 amino acids long.

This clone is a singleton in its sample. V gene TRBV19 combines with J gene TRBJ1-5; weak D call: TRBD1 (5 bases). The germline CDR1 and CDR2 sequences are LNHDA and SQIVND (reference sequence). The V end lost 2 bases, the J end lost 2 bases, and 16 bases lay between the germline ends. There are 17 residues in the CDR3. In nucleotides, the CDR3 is TGTGCCAGTAGTATATCAACAGGCGCAGCGGGCAATCAGCCCCAGCATTTT. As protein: CASSISTGAAGNQPQHF.

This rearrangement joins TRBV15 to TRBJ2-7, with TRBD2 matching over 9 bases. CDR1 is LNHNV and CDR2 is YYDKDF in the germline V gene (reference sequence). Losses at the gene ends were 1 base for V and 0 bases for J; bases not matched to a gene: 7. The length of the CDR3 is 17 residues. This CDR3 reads CATSRGASGVSSYEQYF. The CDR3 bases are TGTGCCACCAGCAGAGGGGCTAGCGGGGTCAGCTCCTACGAGCAGTACTTC.

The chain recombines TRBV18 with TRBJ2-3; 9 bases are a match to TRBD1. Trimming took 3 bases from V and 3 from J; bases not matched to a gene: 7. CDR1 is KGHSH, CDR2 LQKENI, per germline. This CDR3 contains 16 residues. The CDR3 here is CASSPAGTGWTDTQYF. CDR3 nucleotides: TGTGCCAGCTCACCTGCCGGGACAGGGTGGACAGATACGCAGTATTTT.

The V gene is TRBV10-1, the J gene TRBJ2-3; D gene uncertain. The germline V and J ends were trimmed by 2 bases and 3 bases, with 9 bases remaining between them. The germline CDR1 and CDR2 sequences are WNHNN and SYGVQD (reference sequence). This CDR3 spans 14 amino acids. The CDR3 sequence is CASSEQQSTDTQYF. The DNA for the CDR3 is TGCGCCAGCAGTGAGCAACAGAGTACAGATACGCAGTATTTT.

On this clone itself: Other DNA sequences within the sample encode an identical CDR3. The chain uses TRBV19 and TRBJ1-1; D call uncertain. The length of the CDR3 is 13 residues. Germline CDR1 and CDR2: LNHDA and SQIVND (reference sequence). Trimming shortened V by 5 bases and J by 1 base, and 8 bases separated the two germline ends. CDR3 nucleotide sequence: TGTGCCAGTAGTTCCTCGGGGAACACTGAAGCTTTCTTT. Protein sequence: CASSSSGNTEAFF.

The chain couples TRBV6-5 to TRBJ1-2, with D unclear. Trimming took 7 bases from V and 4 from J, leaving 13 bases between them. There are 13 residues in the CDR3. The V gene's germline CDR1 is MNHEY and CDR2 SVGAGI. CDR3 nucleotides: TGTGCCAGCACAACACCGGGAGGCTATGGCTACACCTTC. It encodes CASTTPGGYGYTF.

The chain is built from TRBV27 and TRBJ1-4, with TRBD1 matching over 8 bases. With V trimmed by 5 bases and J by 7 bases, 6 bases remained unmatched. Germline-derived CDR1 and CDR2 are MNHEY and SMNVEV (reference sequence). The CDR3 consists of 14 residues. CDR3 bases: TGTGCCAGCAGTCTCAGGGGGCGAAGTGAAAAACTGTTTTTT. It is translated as CASSLRGRSEKLFF.

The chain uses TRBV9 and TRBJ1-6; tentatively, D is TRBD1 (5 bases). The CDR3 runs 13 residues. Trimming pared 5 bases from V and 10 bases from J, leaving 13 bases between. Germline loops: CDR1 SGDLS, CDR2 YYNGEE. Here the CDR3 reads CASSPQGGSPLHF. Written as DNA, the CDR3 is TGTGCCAGCAGTCCCCAGGGAGGCTCACCCCTCCACTTT.

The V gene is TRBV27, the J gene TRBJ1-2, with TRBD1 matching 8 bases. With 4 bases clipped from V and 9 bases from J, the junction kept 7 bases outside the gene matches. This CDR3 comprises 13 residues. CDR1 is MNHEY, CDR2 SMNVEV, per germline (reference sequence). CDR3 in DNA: TGTGCCAGCAGTTCCCAGGGGGCCGGCAGCTACACCTTC. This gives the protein CASSSQGAGSYTF.

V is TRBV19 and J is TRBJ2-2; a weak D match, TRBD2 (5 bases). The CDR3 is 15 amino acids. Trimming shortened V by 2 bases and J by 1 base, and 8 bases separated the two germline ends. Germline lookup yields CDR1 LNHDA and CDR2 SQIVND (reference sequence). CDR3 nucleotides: TGTGCCAGTAGTATACTCGGGGAGAACACCGGGGAGCTGTTTTTT. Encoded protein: CASSILGENTGELFF.

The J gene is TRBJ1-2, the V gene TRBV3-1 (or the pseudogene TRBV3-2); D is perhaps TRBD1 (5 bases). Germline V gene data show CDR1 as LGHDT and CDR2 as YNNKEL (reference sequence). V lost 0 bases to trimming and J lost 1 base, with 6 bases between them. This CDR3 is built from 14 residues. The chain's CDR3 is CASSQEGVNYGYTF. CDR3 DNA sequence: TGTGCCAGCAGCCAAGAAGGGGTTAACTATGGCTACACCTTC.

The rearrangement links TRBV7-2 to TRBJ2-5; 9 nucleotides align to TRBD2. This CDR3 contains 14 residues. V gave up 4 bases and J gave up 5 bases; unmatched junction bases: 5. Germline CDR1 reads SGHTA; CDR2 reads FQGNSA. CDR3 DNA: TGTGCCAGCAGCTACCAGCGGGGGGCCGAGACCCAGTACTTC. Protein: CASSYQRGAETQYF.

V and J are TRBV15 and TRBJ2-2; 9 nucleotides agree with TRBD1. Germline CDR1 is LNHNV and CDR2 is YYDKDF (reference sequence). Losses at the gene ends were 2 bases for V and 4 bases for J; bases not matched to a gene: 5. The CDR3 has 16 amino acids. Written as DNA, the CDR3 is TGTGCCACCAGCAGACCGGGACAGGGACTCACCGGGGAGCTGTTTTTT. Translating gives CATSRPGQGLTGELFF.

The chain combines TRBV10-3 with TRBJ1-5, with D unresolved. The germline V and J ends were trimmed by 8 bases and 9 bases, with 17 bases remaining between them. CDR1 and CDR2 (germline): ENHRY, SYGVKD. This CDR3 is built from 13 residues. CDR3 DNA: TGTGCCATCCGGGATCCAGGCCCAGGGCCCCAGCATTTT. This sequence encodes CAIRDPGPGPQHF.

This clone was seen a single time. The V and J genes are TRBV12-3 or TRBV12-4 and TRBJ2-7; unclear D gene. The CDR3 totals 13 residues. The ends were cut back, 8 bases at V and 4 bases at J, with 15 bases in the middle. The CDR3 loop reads CASGYTGPYEQYF. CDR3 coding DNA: TGTGCCAGCGGTTACACGGGCCCTTACGAGCAGTACTTC.

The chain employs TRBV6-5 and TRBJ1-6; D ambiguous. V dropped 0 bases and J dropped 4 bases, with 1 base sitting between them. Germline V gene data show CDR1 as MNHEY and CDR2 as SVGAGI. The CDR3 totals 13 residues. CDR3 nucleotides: TGTGCCAGCAGTTACTCTTATAATTCACCCCTCCACTTT. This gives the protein CASSYSYNSPLHF.

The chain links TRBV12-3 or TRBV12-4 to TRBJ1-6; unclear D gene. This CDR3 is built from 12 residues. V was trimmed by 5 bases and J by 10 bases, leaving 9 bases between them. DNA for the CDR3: TGTGCCAGCAGTCCTATGCCGTCACCCCTCCACTTT. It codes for CASSPMPSPLHF.

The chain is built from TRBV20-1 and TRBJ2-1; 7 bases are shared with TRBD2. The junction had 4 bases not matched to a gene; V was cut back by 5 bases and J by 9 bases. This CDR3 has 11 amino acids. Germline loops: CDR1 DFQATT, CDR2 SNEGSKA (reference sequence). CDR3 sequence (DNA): TGCAGTGCTCACCGACTAGCTGAGCAGTTCTTC. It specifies CSAHRLAEQFF.

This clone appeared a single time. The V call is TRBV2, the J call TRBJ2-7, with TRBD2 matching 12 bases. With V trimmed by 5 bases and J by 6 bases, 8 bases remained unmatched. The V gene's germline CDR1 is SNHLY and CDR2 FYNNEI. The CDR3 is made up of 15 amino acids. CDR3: CASSKGGLAGFEQYF. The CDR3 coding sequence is TGTGCCAGCAGTAAAGGGGGACTAGCGGGTTTCGAGCAGTACTTC.

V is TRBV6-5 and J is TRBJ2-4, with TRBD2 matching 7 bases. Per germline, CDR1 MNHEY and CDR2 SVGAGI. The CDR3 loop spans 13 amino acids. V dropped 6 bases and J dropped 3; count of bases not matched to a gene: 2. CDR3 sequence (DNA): TGTGCCAGCAGCTGGGACTACAAAAACATTCAGTACTTC. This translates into CASSWDYKNIQYF.